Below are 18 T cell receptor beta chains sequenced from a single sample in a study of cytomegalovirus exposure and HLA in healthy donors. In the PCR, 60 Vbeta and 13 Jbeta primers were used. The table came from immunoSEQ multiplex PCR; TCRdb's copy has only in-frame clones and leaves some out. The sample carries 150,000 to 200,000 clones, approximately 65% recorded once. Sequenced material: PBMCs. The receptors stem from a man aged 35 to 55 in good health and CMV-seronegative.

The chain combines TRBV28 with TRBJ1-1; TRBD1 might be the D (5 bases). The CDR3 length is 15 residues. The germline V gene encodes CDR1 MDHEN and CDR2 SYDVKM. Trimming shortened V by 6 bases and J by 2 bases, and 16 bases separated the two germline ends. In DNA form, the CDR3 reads TGTGCCAGCAGGCTCCTCGGGGGGGGTAACACTGAAGCTTTCTTT. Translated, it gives CASRLLGGGNTEAFF.

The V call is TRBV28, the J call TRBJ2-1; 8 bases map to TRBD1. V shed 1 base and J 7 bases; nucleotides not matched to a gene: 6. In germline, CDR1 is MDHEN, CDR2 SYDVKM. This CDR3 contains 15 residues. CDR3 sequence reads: CASSLYGQGMNEQFF. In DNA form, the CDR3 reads TGTGCCAGCAGTTTATATGGACAGGGCATGAATGAGCAGTTCTTC.

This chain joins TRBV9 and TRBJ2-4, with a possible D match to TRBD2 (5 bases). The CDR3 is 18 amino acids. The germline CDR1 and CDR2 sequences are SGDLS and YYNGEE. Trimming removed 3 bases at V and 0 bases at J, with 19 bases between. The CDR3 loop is CASSGSRAGGLAKNIQYF. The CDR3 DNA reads TGTGCCAGCAGCGGCTCCAGAGCCGGAGGTCTAGCCAAAAACATTCAGTACTTC.

The CDR3 sequence: CASSSGQLTFGDTQYF. Written as DNA, the CDR3 is TGTGCCAGCAGTAGCGGACAGCTGACTTTTGGGGATACGCAGTATTTT. This chain connects TRBV27 to TRBJ2-3, with D possibly matching TRBD1 (6 bases). The V end was cut by 5 bases, the J end by 6 bases, with 21 bases between. Germline assignment: CDR1 MNHEY and CDR2 SMNVEV (reference sequence). The CDR3 totals 16 residues.

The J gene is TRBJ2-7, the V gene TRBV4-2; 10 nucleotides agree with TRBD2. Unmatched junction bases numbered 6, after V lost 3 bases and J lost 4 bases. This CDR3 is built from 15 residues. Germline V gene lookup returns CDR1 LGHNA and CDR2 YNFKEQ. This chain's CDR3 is CASSQRSSGRYEQYF. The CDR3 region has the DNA TGTGCCAGCAGCCAGCGGTCTAGCGGGAGATACGAGCAGTACTTC.

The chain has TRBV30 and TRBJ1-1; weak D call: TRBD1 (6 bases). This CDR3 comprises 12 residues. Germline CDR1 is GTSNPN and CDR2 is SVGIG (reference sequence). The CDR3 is CAGRGEYTEAFF. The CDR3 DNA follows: TGTGCTGGCAGGGGAGAATACACTGAAGCTTTCTTT.

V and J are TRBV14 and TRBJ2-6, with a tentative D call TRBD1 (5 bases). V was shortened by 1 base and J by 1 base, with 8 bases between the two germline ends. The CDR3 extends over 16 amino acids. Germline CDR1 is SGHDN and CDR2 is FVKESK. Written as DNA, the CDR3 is TGTGCCAGCAGCCAAGTGGCAGGGTCTGGGGCCAACGTCCTGACTTTC. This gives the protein CASSQVAGSGANVLTF.

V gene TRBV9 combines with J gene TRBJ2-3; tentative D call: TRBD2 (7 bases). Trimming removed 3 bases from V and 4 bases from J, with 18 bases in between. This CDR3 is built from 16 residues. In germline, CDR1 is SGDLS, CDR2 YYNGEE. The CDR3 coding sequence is TGTGCCAGCAGCGCCCAACTCAGGGGAGGGGCAGATACGCAGTATTTT. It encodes CASSAQLRGGADTQYF.

The CDR3 coding sequence is TGTGCCAGCAGTCTCCCTCCAGCGGAAGTCTATGGCTACACCTTC. Translated: CASSLPPAEVYGYTF. The genes are TRBV28 and TRBJ1-2; D not resolved. Trimming left V 5 bases short and J 4 bases short, with 17 bases between. The CDR3 loop spans 15 amino acids. Germline V lookup: CDR1 MDHEN, CDR2 SYDVKM.

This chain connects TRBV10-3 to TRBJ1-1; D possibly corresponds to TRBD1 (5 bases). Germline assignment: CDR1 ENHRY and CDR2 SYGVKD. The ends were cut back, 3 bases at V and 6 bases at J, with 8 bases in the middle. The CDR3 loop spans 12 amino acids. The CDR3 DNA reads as TGTGCCATCAGTGATACGACAGCTGAAGCTTTCTTT. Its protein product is CAISDTTAEAFF.

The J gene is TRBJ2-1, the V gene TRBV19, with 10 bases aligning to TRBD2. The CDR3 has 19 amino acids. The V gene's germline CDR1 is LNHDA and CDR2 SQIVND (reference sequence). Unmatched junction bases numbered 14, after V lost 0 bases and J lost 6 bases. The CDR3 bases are TGTGCCAGTAGTATAGAGCTAGGGGGGATACTAGCGGGAAGCAATGAGCAGTTCTTC. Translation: CASSIELGGILAGSNEQFF.

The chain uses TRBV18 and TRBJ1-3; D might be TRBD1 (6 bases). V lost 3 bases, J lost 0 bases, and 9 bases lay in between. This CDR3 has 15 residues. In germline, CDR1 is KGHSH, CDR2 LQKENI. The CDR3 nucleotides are TGTGCCAGCTCACCTGGACAGAGCTCTGGAAACACCATATATTTT. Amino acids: CASSPGQSSGNTIYF. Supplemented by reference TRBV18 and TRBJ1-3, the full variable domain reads NAGVMQNPRHLVRRRGQEARLRCSPMKGHSHVYWYRQLPEEGLKFMVYLQKENIIDESGMPKERFSAEFPKEGPSILRIQQVVRGDSAAYFCASSPGQSSGNTIYFGEGSWLTVV.

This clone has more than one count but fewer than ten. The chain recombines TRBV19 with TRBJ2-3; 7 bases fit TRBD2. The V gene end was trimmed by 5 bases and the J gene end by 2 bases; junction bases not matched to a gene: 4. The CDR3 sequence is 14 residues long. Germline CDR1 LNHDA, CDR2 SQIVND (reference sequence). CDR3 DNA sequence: TGTGCCAGTAGTTGGCGGGGGACCACAGATACGCAGTATTTT. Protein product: CASSWRGTTDTQYF.

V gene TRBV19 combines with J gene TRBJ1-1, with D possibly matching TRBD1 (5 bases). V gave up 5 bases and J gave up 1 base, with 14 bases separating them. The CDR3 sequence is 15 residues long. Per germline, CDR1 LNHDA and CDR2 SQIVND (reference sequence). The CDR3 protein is CASSPHDRQNTEAFF. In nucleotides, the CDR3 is TGTGCCAGTAGTCCCCACGACAGACAGAACACTGAAGCTTTCTTT.

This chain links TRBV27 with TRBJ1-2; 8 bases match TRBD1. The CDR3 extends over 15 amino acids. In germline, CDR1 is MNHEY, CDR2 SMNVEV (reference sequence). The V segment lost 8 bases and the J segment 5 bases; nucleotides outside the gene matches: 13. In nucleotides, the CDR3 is TGTGCCAGCGGGTACCGGGACAGGCCTTTGTATGGCTACACCTTC. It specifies CASGYRDRPLYGYTF.

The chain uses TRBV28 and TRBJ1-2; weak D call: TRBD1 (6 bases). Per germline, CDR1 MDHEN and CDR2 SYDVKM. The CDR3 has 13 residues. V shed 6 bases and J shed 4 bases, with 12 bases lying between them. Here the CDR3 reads CASRSDSFYGYTF. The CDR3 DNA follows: TGTGCCAGCAGATCGGACAGTTTCTATGGCTACACCTTC.

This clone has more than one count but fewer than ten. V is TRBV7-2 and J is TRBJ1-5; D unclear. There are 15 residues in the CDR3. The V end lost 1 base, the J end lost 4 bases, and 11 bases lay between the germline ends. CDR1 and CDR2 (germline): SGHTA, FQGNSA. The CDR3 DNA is TGTGCCAGCAGCTTAGTAGCCGAGGGTAATCAGCCCCAGCATTTT. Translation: CASSLVAEGNQPQHF.

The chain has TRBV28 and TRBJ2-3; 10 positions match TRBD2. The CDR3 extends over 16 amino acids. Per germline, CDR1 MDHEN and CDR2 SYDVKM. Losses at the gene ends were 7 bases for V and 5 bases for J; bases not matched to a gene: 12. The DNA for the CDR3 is TGTGCCAGCACCTGGAGTAGCGGGGGGTTTGTAGATACGCAGTATTTT. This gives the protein CASTWSSGGFVDTQYF.